The clone carrying this TCR beta chain appeared a few times. Its cognate antigen is unknown. The entry originates in a study of T cells after yellow fever vaccination. Study-wide results and caveats: The booster response re-showed most primary clones: around 96% CD4, more than 80% CD8. It was a small share of clonotypes that appeared in both CD4 and CD8 compartments.

Synthesis of TCR cDNA relied on 5'RACE template switching, which attached a universal primer site and UMIs. Each CDR3 protein is one row after TCRdb ran MiXCR on the 5' RACE reads. The profile shows under 400,000 distinct CDR3 sequences, approximately 12% of them singletons. Sequenced material: CD4+ T cells sorted from PBMCs, taken 15 days after the yellow fever booster vaccination. This receptor was obtained from a man younger than 30 who received the YFV17D yellow fever vaccine.

The CDR3: CASRRTGGRADTQYF. The CDR3 DNA is TGTGCCAGCAGAAGGACAGGGGGGCGGGCAGATACGCAGTATTTT. The chain couples TRBV12-3 or TRBV12-4 to TRBJ2-3, with TRBD1 matching 10 bases. This CDR3 has 15 amino acids. Unmatched junction bases numbered 7, after V lost 6 bases and J lost 4 bases.